The following is a T cell receptor (beta chain) sequence with its context. In the authors' workflow: Estimated nucleated cell counts came from reference gene primer amplification. Sequencing used immunoSEQ multiplex PCR; TCRdb keeps in-frame clones, though not all of them. V and J calls and clone size are given by that table; D and trimming were obtained from the DNA. The repertoire holds roughly 71,000 clones, with almost 85% as singletons. This sample is part of a study of blood T cell repertoires in COVID-19. Study overall: Acute-phase and convalescent COVID-19 samples originated in the United States, Italy and Spain. In each case, the material was cDNA or gDNA derived from T cells, B-cell-depleted T cells, or PBMCs.

Germline V CDR1 and CDR2: SGDLS, YYNGEE. The V gene lost 1 base and the J gene lost 11 bases, with 18 bases spanning the gap. The CDR3 runs 14 residues. This clonotype was obtained from a man aged 45-60 years with active COVID-19. Source material: peripheral blood. The chain recombines TRBV9 with TRBJ1-1; no definite D call. The CDR3 nucleotides read TGTGCCAGCAGCGTAAAGGAGGGAAGGTTTTCCGCTTTCTTT. Its protein product is CASSVKEGRFSAFF. Full variable domain (rest looked up from reference TRBV9 and TRBJ1-1): DSGVTQTPKHLITATGQRVTLRCSPRSGDLSVYWYQQSLDQGLQFLIQYYNGEERAKGNILERFSAQQFPDLHSELNLSSLELGDSALYFCASSVKEGRFSAFFGQGTRLTVV.